These 16 T cell receptor beta chains were sequenced from one sample in a study of CD8 T cells in Susac syndrome (dated by TCRdb to between 2018 and 2021). The library came from the immunoSEQ multiplex PCR assay. RNA was extracted using the RNeasy kit, and about 0.5 to 1 ug of the RNA was reverse transcribed with random hexamers. Starting from the raw public reads, TCRdb applied fastp trimming at Q25, assembled clones with MiXCR and retained in-frame beta chains. Identical CDR3 proteins give one entry, which carries the most common genes and DNA. This sample has 170,000 or so distinct CDR3 sequences in its table, and about 96% of those were observed once. The top ten clonotypes cover roughly 0.12% of the sample. The sample consisted of CD4+ T cells from PBMCs. These receptors were obtained from a human donor with Susac syndrome.

CDR3 sequence (DNA): TGTGCCAGCAGTGAAGCGCCCCTCGGCTACGAGCAGTACTTC. Translated: CASSEAPLGYEQYF. This chain connects TRBV2 to TRBJ2-7; D is unresolved. The CDR3 has 14 amino acids. In germline, CDR1 is SNHLY, CDR2 FYNNEI. The V end lost 0 bases, the J end lost 3 bases, and 9 bases lay between the germline ends.

V gene TRBV7-9 combines with J gene TRBJ2-3, with D perhaps being TRBD1 or TRBD2 (5 bases each). Germline loops: CDR1 SEHNR, CDR2 FQNEAQ (reference sequence). V shed 5 bases and J shed 5 bases, with 14 bases lying between them. The CDR3 has 14 amino acids. In DNA form, the CDR3 reads TGTGCCAGCAGCCCTCGAGGGGATGGAGATACGCAGTATTTT. Its translation is CASSPRGDGDTQYF.

The rearrangement uses TRBV30 and TRBJ2-3; 7 nucleotides line up with TRBD2. Germline lookup yields CDR1 GTSNPN and CDR2 SVGIG (reference sequence). The CDR3 has 14 residues. After removal of 2 bases from V and 5 bases from J, the junction contained 7 bases not matched to a gene. CDR3 residues: CAWSRREGRDTQYF. CDR3 in DNA: TGTGCCTGGAGTCGGAGGGAGGGCCGAGATACGCAGTATTTT.

This clonotype was found once. J is TRBJ1-4 and V is TRBV9; D uncertain. V gave up 4 bases and J gave up 7 bases, with 17 bases separating them. Per the germline V gene, CDR1 is SGDLS and CDR2 is YYNGEE. CDR3 size: 15 residues. This chain's CDR3 is CASSPDSREGEKLFF. CDR3 sequence (DNA): TGTGCCAGCAGCCCCGATTCGAGGGAGGGTGAAAAACTGTTTTTT.

The chain combines TRBV30 with TRBJ2-3, with D perhaps TRBD2 (6 bases). CDR1 and CDR2 (germline): GTSNPN, SVGIG (reference sequence). V was trimmed by 2 bases and J by 1 base, leaving 13 bases between them. This CDR3 has 15 residues. In DNA, the CDR3 is TGTGCCTGGAGTAGGGGCGGGACTGGCACAGATACGCAGTATTTT. Its translation is CAWSRGGTGTDTQYF. Complete variable domain (other parts from reference TRBV30 and TRBJ2-3): SQTIHQWPATLVQPVGSPLSLECTVEGTSNPNLYWYRQAAGRGLQLLFYSVGIGQISSEVPQNLSASRPQDRQFILSSKKLLLSDSGFYLCAWSRGGTGTDTQYFGPGTRLTVL.

This chain joins TRBV5-1 and TRBJ2-1; 12 bases line up with TRBD2. CDR3 length: 14 residues. Germline trimming cut 4 bases from V and 9 bases from J; bases unmatched to any gene: 5. CDR1 SGHRS and CDR2 YFSETQ come from the germline V gene. The CDR3 nucleotides read TGCGCCAGCAGCGCCAAACTAGCGGGGGGTGAGCAGTTCTTC. Translating gives CASSAKLAGGEQFF.

V usage is TRBV5-1 and J usage is TRBJ2-1; possible D gene TRBD2, 6 bases. Germline V lookup: CDR1 SGHRS, CDR2 YFSETQ. The V and J ends lost 4 bases and 8 bases respectively, with 25 bases between them. The CDR3 loop spans 17 amino acids. CDR3 region: CASSRGTRQFKVHEQFF. The CDR3 DNA is TGCGCCAGCAGCCGGGGGACCCGACAGTTTAAGGTCCATGAGCAGTTCTTC.

V is TRBV2 and J is TRBJ2-2, with 10 bases matching TRBD1. The J segment lost 5 bases and the V segment lost 4 bases, leaving 1 base of the junction unmatched. The CDR3 sequence is 14 residues long. Germline assignment: CDR1 SNHLY and CDR2 FYNNEI. The CDR3 nucleotides are TGTGCCAGCAGTGGGGACAGGGGAACCGGGGAGCTGTTTTTT. It is translated as CASSGDRGTGELFF.

The rearrangement joins TRBV29-1 to TRBJ2-3; D gene uncertain. V was pared by 6 bases and J by 5 bases, with 15 bases between. This CDR3 spans 13 amino acids. CDR1 and CDR2 from the germline V gene are SQVTM and ANQGSEA. This CDR3 reads CSVYGPTLDTQYF. Here the CDR3 DNA reads TGCAGCGTATACGGACCGACCCTAGATACGCAGTATTTT.

This rearrangement joins TRBV29-1 to TRBJ2-3, with D perhaps TRBD2 (7 bases). The CDR3 runs to 13 residues. V lost 4 bases to trimming and J lost 6 bases, with 14 bases between them. CDR1 and CDR2 (germline): SQVTM, ANQGSEA. The chain's CDR3 is CSVAGGGRDTQYF. The CDR3 DNA reads TGCAGCGTTGCTGGGGGGGGCAGGGATACGCAGTATTTT.

This chain uses TRBV28 with TRBJ2-7; D may be TRBD1 (6 bases). The V end lost 3 bases, the J end lost 1 base, and 16 bases lay between the germline ends. CDR1 is MDHEN and CDR2 is SYDVKM in the germline V gene. The CDR3 runs to 16 residues. CDR3 residues: CASSFASTGSSYEQYV. CDR3 DNA: TGTGCCAGCAGTTTCGCATCGACAGGATCATCCTACGAGCAGTACGTC.

The chain uses TRBV7-2 and TRBJ1-6; weak D call: TRBD1 (5 bases). CDR3 length equals 16 residues. The germline V and J ends were trimmed by 5 bases and 5 bases, with 16 bases remaining between them. CDR1 SGHTA and CDR2 FQGNSA come from the germline V gene. The CDR3, as DNA: TGTGCCAGCAGCCTCCCAGGGCAAGGGCATAATTCACCCCTCCACTTT. Protein sequence: CASSLPGQGHNSPLHF.

The CDR3 spells CASRLPHTSGANVLTF. The CDR3 DNA is TGTGCCAGCAGATTACCCCACACCTCTGGGGCCAACGTCCTGACTTTC. The rearrangement links TRBV7-9 to TRBJ2-6; no reliable D call. The germline CDR1 and CDR2 sequences are SEHNR and FQNEAQ (reference sequence). The CDR3 loop spans 16 amino acids. The V end lost 6 bases, the J end lost 0 bases, and 12 bases lay between the germline ends.

The chain uses TRBV6-5 and TRBJ2-5; the D gene is possibly TRBD1 (6 bases). Per the germline V gene, CDR1 is MNHEY and CDR2 is SVGAGI. The CDR3 contains 15 residues. Trimming removed 7 bases at V and 2 bases at J, with 17 bases between. The CDR3 nucleotides are TGTGCCAGCAATAAATTAGGACAGCGGCAAGAGACCCAGTACTTC. Residues: CASNKLGQRQETQYF.

CDR3: CASSEARRTQYF. CDR3 coding DNA: TGTGCCAGCAGTGAGGCGCGCCGGACCCAGTACTTC. V and J are TRBV25-1 and TRBJ2-5; D gene unclear. CDR1 is MGHDK and CDR2 is SYGVNS in the germline V gene. The CDR3 runs 12 residues. V was clipped by 3 bases and J by 7 bases, with 9 bases between them.

The J gene is TRBJ2-7, the V gene TRBV29-1; 7 bases align to TRBD2. The germline V gene has CDR1 SQVTM and CDR2 ANQGSEA. This CDR3 has 14 amino acids. The CDR3 spells CKKSRGTSSYEQYV. In nucleotides, the CDR3 is TGCAAAAAGTCGCGGGGGACGAGCTCCTACGAGCAGTACGTC.